What follows describes a single TCR beta chain. Indicated treatment: over 15 received Ad26.COV2.S at low or high dose, single or two shots; 5 received placebo; per-sample allocation not given. It was on day 63 after the first vaccine or placebo injection that samples were taken. The V gene's germline CDR1 is MNHEY and CDR2 SVGAGI. V lost 2 bases and J 0 bases, leaving 8 bases between the germline ends. This CDR3 is 16 amino acids long. The data were obtained in a study of Ad26.COV2.S vaccination and SARS-CoV-2 variants. About the study: In the study, Ad26.COV2.S was injected intramuscularly once, or twice 56 days apart.

Sequencing was performed with immunoSEQ multiplex PCR; in TCRdb, only in-frame clones are kept and a portion is missing. The data show around 300,000 clones, roughly 90% seen once. The source was peripheral blood, collected in a trial of Ad26.COV2.S vaccine versus placebo. This chain connects TRBV6-5 to TRBJ2-6; no clear D. The sequence was collected from a person between 18 and 65 years old who received the Ad26.COV2.S COVID-19 vaccine or a placebo. Here the CDR3 reads CASSYGGSSGANVLTF. The CDR3 DNA reads TGTGCCAGCAGTTACGGTGGTAGCTCTGGGGCCAACGTCCTGACTTTC.